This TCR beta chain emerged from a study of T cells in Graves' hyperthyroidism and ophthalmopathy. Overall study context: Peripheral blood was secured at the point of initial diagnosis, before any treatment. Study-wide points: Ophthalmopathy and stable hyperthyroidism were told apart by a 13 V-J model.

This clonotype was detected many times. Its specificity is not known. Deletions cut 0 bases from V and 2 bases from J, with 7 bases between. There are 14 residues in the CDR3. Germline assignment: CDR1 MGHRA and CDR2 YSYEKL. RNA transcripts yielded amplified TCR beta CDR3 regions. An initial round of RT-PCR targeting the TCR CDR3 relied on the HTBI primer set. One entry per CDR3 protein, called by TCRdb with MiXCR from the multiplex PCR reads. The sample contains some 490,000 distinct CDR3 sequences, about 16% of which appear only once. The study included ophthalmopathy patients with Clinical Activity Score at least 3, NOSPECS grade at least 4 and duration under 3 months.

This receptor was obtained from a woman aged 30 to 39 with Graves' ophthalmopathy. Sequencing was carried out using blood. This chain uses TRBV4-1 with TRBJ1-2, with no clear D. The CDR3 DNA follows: TGCGCCAGCAGCCAAGACAGAAACAACTATGGCTACACCTTC. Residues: CASSQDRNNYGYTF.